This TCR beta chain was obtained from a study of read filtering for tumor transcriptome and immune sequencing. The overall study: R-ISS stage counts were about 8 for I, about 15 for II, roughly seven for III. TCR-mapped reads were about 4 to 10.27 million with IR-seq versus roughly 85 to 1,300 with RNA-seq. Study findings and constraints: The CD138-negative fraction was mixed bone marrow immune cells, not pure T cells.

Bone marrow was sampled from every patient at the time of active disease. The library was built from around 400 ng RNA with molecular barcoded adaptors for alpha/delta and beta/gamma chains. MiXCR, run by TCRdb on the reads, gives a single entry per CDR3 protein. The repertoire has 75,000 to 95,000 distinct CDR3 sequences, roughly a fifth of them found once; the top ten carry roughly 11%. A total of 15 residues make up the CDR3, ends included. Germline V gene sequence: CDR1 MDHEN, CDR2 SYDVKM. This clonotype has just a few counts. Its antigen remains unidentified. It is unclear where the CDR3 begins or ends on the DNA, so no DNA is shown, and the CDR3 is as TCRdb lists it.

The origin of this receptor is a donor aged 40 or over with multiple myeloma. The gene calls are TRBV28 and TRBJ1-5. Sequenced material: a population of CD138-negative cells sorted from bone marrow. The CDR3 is CASSSSRRDNQPQHF.